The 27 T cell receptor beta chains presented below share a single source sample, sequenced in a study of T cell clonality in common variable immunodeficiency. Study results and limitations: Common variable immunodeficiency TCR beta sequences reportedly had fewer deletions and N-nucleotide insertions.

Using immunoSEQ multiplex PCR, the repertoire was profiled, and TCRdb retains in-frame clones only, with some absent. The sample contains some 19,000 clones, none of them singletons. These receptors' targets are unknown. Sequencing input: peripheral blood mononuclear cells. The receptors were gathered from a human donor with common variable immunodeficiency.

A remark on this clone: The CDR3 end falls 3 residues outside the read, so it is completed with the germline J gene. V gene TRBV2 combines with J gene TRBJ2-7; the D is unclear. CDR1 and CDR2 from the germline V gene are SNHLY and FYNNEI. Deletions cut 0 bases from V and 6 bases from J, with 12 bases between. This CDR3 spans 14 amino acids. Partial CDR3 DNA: TGTGCCAGCAGTGAAGCGCTTCCAGGTTCCGAG. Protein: CASSEALPGSE. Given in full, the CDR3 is CASSEALPGSEQYF.

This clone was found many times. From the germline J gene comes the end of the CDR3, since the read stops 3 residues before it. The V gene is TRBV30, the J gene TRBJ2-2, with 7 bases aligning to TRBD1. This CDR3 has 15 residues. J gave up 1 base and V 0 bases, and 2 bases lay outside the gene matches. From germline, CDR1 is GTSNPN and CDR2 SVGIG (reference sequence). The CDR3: CAWSVGDRNTGELFF. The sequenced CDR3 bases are TGTGCCTGGAGTGTAGGGGACAGGAACACCGGGGAG. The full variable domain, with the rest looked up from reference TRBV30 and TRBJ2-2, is SQTIHQWPATLVQPVGSPLSLECTVEGTSNPNLYWYRQAAGRGLQLLFYSVGIGQISSEVPQNLSASRPQDRQFILSSKKLLLSDSGFYLCAWSVGDRNTGELFFGEGSRLTVL.

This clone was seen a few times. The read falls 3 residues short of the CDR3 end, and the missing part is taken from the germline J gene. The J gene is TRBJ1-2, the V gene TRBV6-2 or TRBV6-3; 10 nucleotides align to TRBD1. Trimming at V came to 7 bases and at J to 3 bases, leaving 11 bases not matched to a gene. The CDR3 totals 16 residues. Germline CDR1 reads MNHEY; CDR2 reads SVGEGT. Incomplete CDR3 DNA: TGTGCCAGCATACCCGGGACAGGGGCGGTGGACTATGGC. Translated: CASIPGTGAVDYG. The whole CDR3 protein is CASIPGTGAVDYGYTF.

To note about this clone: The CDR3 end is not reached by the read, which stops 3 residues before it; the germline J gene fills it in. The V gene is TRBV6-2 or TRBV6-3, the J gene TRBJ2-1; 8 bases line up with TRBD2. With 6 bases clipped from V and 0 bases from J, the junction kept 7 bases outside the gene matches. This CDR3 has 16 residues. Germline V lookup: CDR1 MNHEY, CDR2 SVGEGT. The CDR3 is CASRSGGTSSYNEQFF. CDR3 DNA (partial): TGTGCCAGCAGAAGCGGGGGTACAAGCTCCTACAATGAG.

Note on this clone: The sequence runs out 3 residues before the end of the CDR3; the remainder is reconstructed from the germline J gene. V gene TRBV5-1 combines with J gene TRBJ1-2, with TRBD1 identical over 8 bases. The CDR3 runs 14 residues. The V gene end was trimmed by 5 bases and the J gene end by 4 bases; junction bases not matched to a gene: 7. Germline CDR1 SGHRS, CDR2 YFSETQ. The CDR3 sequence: CASSYGQGSYGYTF. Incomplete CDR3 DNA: TGCGCCAGCAGTTATGGACAGGGCAGCTATGGC.

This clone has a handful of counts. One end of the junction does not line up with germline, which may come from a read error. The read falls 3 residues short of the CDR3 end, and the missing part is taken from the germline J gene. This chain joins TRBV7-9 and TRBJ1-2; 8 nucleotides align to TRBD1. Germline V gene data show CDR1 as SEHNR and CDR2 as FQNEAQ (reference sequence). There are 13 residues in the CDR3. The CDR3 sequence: CSSSLGQEGGYTF. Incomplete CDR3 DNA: TGTTCCAGCAGCCTGGGACAGGAAGGGGGC.

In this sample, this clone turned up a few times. This chain's CDR3 is CASSSATSGRFVSEQYF. CDR3 DNA, as far as it was read: TGTGCCAGCAGCTCCGCTACTAGCGGGAGGTTTGTTAGCGAG. The rearrangement uses TRBV7-6 and TRBJ2-7, with 12 bases lining up with TRBD2. Coverage ceases 3 residues before the CDR3 finishes, and the germline J gene fills in the end. CDR3 size: 17 residues. Germline values: CDR1 SGHVS, CDR2 FNYEAQ. The V and J ends lost 4 bases and 6 bases, in that order; junction bases with no gene match: 13.

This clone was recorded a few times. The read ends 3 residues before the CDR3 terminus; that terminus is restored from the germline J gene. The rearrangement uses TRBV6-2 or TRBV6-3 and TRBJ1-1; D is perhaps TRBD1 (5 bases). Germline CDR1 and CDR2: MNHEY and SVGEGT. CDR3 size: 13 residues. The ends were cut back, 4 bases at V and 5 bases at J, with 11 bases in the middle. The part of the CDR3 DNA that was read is TGTGCCAGCAGTTTTACGAGGGGAACTGAA. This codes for CASSFTRGTE. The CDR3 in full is CASSFTRGTEAFF.

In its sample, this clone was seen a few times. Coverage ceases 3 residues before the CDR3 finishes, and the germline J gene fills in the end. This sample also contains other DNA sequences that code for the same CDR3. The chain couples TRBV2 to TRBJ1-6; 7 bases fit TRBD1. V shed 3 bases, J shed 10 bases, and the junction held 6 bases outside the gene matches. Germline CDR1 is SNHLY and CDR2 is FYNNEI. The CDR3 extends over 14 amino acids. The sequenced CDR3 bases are TGTGCCAGCAGTGAGGGGGACAGAGCGTCACCC. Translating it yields CASSEGDRASP. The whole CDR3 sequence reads CASSEGDRASPLHF.

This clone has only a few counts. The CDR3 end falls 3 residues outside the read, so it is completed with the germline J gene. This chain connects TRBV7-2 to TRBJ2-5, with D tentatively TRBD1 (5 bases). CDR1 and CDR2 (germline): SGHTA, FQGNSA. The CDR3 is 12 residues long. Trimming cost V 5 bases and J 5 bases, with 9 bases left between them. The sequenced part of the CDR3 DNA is TGTGCCAGCAGCCCTGACAGTGAGACC. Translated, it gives CASSPDSET. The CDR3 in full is CASSPDSETQYF.

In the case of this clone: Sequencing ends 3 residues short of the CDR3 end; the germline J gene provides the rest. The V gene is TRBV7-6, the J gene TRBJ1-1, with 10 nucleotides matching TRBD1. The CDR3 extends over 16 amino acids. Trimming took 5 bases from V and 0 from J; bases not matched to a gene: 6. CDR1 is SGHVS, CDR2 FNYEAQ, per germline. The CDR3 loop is CASSPRQGAMNTEAFF. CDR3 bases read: TGTGCCAGCAGCCCACGACAGGGGGCAATGAACACTGAA.

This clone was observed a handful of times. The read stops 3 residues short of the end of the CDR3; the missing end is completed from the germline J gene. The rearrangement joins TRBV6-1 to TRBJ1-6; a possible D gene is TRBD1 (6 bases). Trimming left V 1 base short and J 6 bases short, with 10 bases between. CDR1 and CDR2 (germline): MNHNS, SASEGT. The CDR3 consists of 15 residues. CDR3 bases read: TGTGCCAGCAGTGAAGAACAGGGTCTTAATTCACCC. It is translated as CASSEEQGLNSP. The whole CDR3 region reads CASSEEQGLNSPLHF.

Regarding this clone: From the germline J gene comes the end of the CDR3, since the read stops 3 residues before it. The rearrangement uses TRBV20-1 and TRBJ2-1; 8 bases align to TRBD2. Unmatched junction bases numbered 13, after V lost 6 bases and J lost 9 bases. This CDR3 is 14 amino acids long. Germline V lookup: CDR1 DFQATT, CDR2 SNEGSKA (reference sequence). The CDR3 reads CSAQGRAGVGEQFF. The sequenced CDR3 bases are TGCAGTGCGCAAGGACGAGCGGGAGTGGGTGAG.

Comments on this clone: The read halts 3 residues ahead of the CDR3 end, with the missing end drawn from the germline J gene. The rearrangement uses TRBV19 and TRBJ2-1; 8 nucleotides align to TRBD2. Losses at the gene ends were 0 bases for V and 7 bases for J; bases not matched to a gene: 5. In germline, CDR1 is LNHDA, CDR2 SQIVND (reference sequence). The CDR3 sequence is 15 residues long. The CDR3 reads CASSIDRGGFNEQFF. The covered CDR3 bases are TGTGCCAGTAGTATAGATCGGGGGGGCTTTAATGAG.

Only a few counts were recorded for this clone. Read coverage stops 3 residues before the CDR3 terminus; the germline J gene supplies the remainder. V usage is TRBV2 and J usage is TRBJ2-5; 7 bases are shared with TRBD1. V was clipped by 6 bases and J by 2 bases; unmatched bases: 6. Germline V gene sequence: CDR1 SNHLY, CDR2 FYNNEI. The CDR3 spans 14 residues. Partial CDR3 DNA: TGTGCCAGCAGAAACGACAGGGATCAAGAGACC. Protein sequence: CASRNDRDQET. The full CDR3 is CASRNDRDQETQYF.

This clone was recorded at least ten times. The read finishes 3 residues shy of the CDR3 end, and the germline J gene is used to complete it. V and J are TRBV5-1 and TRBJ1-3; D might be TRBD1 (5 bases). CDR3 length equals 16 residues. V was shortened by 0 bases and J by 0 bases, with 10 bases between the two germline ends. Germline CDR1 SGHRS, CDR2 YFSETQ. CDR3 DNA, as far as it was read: TGCGCCAGCAGCTTGGATCCGCAGGGCTCTGGAAACACC. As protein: CASSLDPQGSGNT. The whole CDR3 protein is CASSLDPQGSGNTIYF.

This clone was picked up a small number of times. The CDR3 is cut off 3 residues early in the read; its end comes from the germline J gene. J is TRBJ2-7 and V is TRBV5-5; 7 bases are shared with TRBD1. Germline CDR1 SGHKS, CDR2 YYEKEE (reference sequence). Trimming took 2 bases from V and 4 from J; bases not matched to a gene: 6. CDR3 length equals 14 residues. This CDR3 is CASSFPGGRYEQYF. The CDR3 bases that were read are TGTGCCAGCAGCTTCCCAGGGGGTCGATACGAG. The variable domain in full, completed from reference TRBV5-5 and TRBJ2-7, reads DAGVTQSPTHLIKTRGQQVTLRCSPISGHKSVSWYQQVLGQGPQFIFQYYEKEERGRGNFPDRFSARQFPNYSSELNVNALLLGDSALYLCASSFPGGRYEQYFGPGTRLTVT.

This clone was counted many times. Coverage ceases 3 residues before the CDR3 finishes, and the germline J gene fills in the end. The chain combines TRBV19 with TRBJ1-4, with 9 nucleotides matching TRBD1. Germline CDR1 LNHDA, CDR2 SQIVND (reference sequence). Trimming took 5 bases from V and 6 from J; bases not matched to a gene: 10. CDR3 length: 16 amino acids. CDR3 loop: CASSSNRQGEYEKLFF. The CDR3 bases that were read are TGTGCCAGTAGTTCAAATCGACAGGGGGAGTATGAAAAA. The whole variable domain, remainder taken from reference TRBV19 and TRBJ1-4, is DGGITQSPKYLFRKEGQNVTLSCEQNLNHDAMYWYRQDPGQGLRLIYYSQIVNDFQKGDIAEGYSVSREKKESFPLTVTSAQKNPTAFYLCASSSNRQGEYEKLFFGSGTQLSVL.

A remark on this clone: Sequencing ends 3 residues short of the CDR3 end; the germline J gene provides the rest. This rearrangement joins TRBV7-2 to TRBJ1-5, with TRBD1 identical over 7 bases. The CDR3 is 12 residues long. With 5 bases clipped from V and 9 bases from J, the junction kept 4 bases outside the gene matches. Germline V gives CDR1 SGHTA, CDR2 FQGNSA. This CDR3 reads CASSNSGGPQHF. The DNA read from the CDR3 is TGTGCCAGCAGCAACTCAGGGGGGCCC.

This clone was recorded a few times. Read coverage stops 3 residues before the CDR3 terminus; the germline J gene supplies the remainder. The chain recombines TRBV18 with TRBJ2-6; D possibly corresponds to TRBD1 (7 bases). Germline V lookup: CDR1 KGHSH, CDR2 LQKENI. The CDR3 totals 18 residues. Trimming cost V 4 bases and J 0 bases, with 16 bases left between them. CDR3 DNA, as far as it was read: TGTGCCAGCTCACTTGGGCGGGACAGCCACTCTGGGGCCAACGTC. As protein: CASSLGRDSHSGANV. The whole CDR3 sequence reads CASSLGRDSHSGANVLTF.

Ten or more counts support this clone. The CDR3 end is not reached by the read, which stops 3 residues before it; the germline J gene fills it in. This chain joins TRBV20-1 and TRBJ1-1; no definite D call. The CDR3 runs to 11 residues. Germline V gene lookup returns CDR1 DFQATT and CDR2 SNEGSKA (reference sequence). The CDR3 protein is CSASLGPGAFF. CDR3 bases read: TGCAGTGCTAGTTTAGGGCCCGGA.

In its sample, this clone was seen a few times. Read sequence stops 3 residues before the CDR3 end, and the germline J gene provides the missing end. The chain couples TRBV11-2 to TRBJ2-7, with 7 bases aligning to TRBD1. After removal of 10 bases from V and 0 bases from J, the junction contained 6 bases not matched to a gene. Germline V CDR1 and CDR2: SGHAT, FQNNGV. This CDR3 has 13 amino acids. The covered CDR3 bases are TGTGCCATCAGGACAGGAGACTCCTACGAG. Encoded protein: CAIRTGDSYE. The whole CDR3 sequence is CAIRTGDSYEQYF.

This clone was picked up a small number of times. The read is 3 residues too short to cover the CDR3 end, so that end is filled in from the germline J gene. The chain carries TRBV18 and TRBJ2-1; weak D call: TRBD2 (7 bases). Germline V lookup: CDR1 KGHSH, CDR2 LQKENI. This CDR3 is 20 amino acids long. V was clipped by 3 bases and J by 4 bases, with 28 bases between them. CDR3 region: CASSPPDPLEGGGRYNEQFF. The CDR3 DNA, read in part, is TGTGCCAGCTCACCCCCTGATCCCCTCGAGGGGGGGGGCAGGTACAATGAG.

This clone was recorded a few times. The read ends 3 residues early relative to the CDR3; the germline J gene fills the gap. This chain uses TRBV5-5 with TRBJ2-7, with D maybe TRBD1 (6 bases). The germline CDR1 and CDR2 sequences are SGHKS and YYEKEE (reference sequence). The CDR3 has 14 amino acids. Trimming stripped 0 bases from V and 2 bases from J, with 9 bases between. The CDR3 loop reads CASSLADRPYEQYF. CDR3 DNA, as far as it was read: TGTGCCAGCAGCTTGGCCGACAGGCCCTACGAG.

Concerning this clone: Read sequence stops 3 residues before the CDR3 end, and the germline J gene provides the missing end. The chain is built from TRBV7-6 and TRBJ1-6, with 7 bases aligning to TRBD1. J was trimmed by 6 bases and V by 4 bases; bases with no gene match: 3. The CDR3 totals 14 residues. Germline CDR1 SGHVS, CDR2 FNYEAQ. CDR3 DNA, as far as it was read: TGTGCCAGCAGCTGGACAGGAACTAATTCACCC. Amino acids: CASSWTGTNSP. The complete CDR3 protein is CASSWTGTNSPLHF.

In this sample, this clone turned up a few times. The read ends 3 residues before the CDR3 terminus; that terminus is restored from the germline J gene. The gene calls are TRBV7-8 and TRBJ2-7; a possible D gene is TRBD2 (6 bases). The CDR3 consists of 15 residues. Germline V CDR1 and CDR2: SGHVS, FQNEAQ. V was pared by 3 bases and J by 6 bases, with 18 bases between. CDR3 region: CASSLGLADTGEQYF. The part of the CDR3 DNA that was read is TGTGCCAGCAGCTTGGGACTGGCTGATACGGGCGAG. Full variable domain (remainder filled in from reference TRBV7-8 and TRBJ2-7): GAGVSQSPRYKVAKRGQDVALRCDPISGHVSLFWYQQALGQGPEFLTYFQNEAQLDKSGLPSDRFFAERPEGSVSTLKIQRTQQEDSAVYLCASSLGLADTGEQYFGPGTRLTVT.

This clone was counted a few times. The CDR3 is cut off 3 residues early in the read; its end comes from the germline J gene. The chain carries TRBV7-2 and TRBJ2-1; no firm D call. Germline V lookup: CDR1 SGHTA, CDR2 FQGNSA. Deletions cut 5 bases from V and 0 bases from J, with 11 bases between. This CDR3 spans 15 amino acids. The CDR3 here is CASSAYHLSYNEQFF. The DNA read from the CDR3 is TGTGCCAGCAGCGCCTACCACCTCTCCTACAATGAG.